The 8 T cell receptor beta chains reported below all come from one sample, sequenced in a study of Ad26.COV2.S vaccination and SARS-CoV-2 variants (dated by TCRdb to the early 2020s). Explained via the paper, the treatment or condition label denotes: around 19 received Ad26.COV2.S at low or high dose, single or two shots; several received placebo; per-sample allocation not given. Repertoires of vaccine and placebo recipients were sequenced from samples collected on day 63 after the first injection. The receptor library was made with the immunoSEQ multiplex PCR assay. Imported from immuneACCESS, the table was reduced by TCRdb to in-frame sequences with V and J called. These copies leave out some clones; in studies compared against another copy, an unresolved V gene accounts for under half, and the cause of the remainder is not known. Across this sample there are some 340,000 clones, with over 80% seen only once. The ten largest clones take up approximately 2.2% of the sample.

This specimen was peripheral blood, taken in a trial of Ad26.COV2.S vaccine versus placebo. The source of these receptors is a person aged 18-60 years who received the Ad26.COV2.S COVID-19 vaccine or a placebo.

The CDR3 reads CASSHAPGLAGSETQYF. The CDR3, as DNA: TGTGCCAGCAGCCACGCCCCGGGACTAGCGGGCTCGGAGACCCAGTACTTC. The chain recombines TRBV4-2 with TRBJ2-5; 12 nucleotides line up with TRBD2. The CDR3 loop spans 17 amino acids. With V trimmed by 3 bases and J by 5 bases, 10 bases remained unmatched. CDR1 is LGHNA, CDR2 YNFKEQ, per germline.

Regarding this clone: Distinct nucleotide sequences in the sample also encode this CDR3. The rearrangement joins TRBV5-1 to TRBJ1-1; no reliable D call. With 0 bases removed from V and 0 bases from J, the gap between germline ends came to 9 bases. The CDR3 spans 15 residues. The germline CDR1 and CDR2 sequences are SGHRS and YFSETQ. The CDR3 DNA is TGCGCCAGCAGCTTGGCCACGGGGATGAACACTGAAGCTTTCTTT. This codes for CASSLATGMNTEAFF.

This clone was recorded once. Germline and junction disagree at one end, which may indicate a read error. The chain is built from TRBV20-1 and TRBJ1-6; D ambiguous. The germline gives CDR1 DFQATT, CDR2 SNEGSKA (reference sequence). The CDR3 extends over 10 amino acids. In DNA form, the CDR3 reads TGCAGTGCTGGAGATTCACCCCTCCACTTT. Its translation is CSAGDSPLHF.

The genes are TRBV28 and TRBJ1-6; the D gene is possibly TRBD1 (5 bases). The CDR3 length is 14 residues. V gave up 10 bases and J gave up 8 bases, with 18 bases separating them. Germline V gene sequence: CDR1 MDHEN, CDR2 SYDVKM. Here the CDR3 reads CAMVGRDTHSPLHF. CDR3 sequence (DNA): TGTGCCATGGTGGGACGCGATACGCATTCACCCCTCCACTTT.

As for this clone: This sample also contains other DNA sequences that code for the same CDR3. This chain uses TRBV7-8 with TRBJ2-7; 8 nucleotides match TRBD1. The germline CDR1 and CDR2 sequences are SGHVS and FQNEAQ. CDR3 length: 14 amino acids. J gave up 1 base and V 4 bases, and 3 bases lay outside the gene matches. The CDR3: CASSSGTGSYEQYF. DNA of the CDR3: TGTGCCAGCAGCTCCGGGACAGGTTCCTACGAGCAGTACTTC.

The CDR3 sequence: CASSEGVFAKNIQYF. In DNA, the CDR3 is TGTGCCAGCAGTGAAGGGGTCTTTGCCAAAAACATTCAGTACTTC. The chain carries TRBV2 and TRBJ2-4; D is uncertain. Trimming removed 1 base from V and 1 base from J, with 8 bases in between. The CDR3 loop spans 15 amino acids. Germline CDR1 SNHLY, CDR2 FYNNEI.

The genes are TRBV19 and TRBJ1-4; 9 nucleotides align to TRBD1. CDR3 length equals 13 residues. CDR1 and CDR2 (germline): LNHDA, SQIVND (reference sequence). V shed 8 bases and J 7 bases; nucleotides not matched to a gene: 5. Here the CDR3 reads CASWDREVEKLFF. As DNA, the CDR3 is TGTGCCAGTTGGGACAGGGAAGTTGAAAAACTGTTTTTT.

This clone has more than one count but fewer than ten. This CDR3 reads CASSQNPHQENTEAFF. As DNA, the CDR3 is TGTGCCAGCAGCCAAAACCCCCACCAGGAGAACACTGAAGCTTTCTTT. V usage is TRBV4-2 and J usage is TRBJ1-1; D is undetermined. The CDR3 is 16 amino acids. Germline assignment: CDR1 LGHNA and CDR2 YNFKEQ. V lost 2 bases and J lost 1, with 14 bases in between.